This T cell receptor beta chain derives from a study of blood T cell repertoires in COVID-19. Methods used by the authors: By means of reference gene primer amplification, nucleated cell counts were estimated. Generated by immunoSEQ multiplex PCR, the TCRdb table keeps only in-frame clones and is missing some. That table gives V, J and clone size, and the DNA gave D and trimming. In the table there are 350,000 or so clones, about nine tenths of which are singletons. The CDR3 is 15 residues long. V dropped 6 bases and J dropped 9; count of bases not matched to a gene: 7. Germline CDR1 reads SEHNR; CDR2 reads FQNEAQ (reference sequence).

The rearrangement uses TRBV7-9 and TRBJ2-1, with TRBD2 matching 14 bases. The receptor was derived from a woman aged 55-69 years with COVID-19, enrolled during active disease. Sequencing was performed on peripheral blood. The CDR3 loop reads CASRLGLAGGGEQFF. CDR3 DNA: TGTGCCAGCAGGCTCGGACTAGCGGGGGGCGGTGAGCAGTTCTTC.